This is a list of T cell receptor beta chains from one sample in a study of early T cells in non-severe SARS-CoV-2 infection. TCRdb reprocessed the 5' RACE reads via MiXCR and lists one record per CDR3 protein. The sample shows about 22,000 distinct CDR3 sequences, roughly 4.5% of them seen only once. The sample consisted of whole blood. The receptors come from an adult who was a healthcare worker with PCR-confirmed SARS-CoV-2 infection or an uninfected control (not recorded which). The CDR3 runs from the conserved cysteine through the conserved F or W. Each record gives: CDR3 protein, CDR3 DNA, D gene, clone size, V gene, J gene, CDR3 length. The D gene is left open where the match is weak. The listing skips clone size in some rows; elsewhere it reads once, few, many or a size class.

CASSILFGQGGGTQYF	TGTGCCAGTAGTATCCTCTTTGGACAGGGAGGCGGGACCCAGTACTTC	TRBD1	few	TRBV19	TRBJ2-5	16
CASSILTRPEAFF	TGTGCCAGTAGTATCCTTACCCGGCCTGAAGCTTTCTTT	-	-	TRBV19	TRBJ1-1	13
CASKLDGETQYF	TGTGCCAGCAAGTTGGACGGAGAGACCCAGTACTTC	-	-	TRBV18	TRBJ2-5	12
CASSPTPQEPQHF	TGTGCCAGCTCACCCACCCCGCAAGAACCCCAGCATTTT	-	-	TRBV18	TRBJ1-5	13
CASSDPPATGELFF	TGTGCCAGCAGTGATCCTCCTGCCACCGGGGAGCTGTTTTTT	-	few	TRBV2	TRBJ2-2	14
CASGAGQRYQGSPLHF	TGTGCCAGCGGAGCGGGACAGAGATACCAAGGTTCACCCCTCCACTTT	TRBD1	many	TRBV27	TRBJ1-6	16
CASSPGGARGYTF	TGTGCCAGCAGCCCAGGGGGCGCGCGGGGCTACACCTTC	TRBD1	-	TRBV5-4	TRBJ1-2	13
CASSLEERSENTIYF	TGTGCCAGCAGCTTAGAAGAGCGTTCTGAAAACACCATATATTTT	-	-	TRBV7-6	TRBJ1-3	15
CASSAGRVDTGELFF	TGTGCCAGCAGCGCCGGCAGGGTGGACACCGGGGAGCTGTTTTTT	-	-	TRBV12-3/TRBV12-4	TRBJ2-2	15
CASSPSGTGFYEQYF	TGTGCCAGCAGCCCCTCCGGGACAGGATTTTACGAGCAGTACTTC	TRBD1	few	TRBV3-1	TRBJ2-7	15
CAIRTSGGPLLAGELFF	TGTGCCATCAGGACTAGCGGGGGGCCGTTATTGGCCGGGGAGCTGTTTTTT	TRBD2	-	TRBV10-3	TRBJ2-2	17
CAMSTGTIGELFF	TGTGCCATGTCCACAGGGACCATCGGGGAGCTGTTTTTT	-	many	TRBV28	TRBJ2-2	13
CASSSEPGLVQPQHF	TGCGCCAGCAGCTCGGAACCAGGGTTGGTTCAGCCCCAGCATTTT	-	many	TRBV5-1	TRBJ1-5	15
CSVRWGLAEETQYF	TGCAGCGTCAGGTGGGGACTAGCGGAAGAGACCCAGTACTTC	TRBD2	-	TRBV29-1	TRBJ2-5	14
CASSPGGEDEKLFF	TGTGCCAGCAGTCCAGGGGGGGAGGATGAAAAACTGTTTTTT	TRBD1	many	TRBV6-5	TRBJ1-4	14
CASSSTQGPGTQYF	TGTGCCAGCAGCTCAACTCAGGGGCCAGGGACCCAGTACTTC	-	-	TRBV7-6	TRBJ2-5	14
CASSQDSRDTGELFF	TGCGCCAGCAGCCAAGATTCAAGGGACACCGGGGAGCTGTTTTTT	-	-	TRBV4-3	TRBJ2-2	15
CASSRDGANYGYTF	TGTGCCAGCAGTCGGGACGGAGCTAACTATGGCTACACCTTC	-	-	TRBV6-6	TRBJ1-2	14
CASSLSLFRDSYEQYF	TGTGCCAGCAGCTTATCCCTCTTCCGGGACTCCTACGAGCAGTACTTC	-	few	TRBV7-3	TRBJ2-7	16
CAIGRQGAYGYTF	TGTGCCATCGGGAGACAGGGGGCCTATGGCTACACCTTC	TRBD1	-	TRBV10-3	TRBJ1-2	13
CASSLVGLAENQETQYF	TGTGCCAGCAGCTTGGTTGGATTAGCGGAAAATCAAGAGACCCAGTACTTC	-	many	TRBV7-8	TRBJ2-5	17
CSAGEANNQPQHF	TGCAGCGCAGGCGAGGCGAACAATCAGCCCCAGCATTTT	-	many	TRBV29-1	TRBJ1-5	13
CASTLGVAGTNEKLFF	TGTGCCAGCACCCTCGGGGTTGCCGGAACTAATGAAAAACTGTTTTTT	-	many	TRBV19	TRBJ1-4	16
CASSYQGVRNQPQHF	TGTGCCAGCAGTTACCAAGGGGTCCGCAATCAGCCCCAGCATTTT	-	medium-sized	TRBV6-6	TRBJ1-5	15
CASSLNSGGWSDANEQFF	TGTGCCAGCAGCTTAAATAGCGGGGGATGGTCGGATGCGAATGAGCAGTTCTTC	TRBD2	many	TRBV7-9	TRBJ2-1	18
CASSQDIGGTEAFF	TGTGCCAGCAGCCAAGACATAGGGGGCACTGAAGCTTTCTTT	-	few	TRBV3-1	TRBJ1-1	14
CSVGDRGYTEAFF	TGCAGCGTGGGGGACAGGGGGTACACTGAAGCTTTCTTT	TRBD1	many	TRBV29-1	TRBJ1-1	13